Presented here are 18 T cell receptor beta chains from one specimen sequenced in a study of T cell responses to AZD1222 COVID-19 vaccine. TCRdb's copy holds only in-frame clones and misses some; the assay was immunoSEQ multiplex PCR. The sample holds nearly 90,000 clones; almost 90% are singletons and the top ten take approximately 10%. The starting material was peripheral blood, obtained on day 0 of MenACWY control vaccination. These TCRs come from an adult in good health.

The chain recombines TRBV14 with TRBJ2-3; D is ambiguous. Germline V gives CDR1 SGHDN, CDR2 FVKESK. V shed 2 bases and J shed 6 bases, with 12 bases lying between them. The CDR3 sequence is 14 residues long. DNA for the CDR3: TGTGCCAGCAGCCAAAGGGTGTTCTTGGATACGCAGTATTTT. The encoded protein is CASSQRVFLDTQYF. The whole variable domain, remainder taken from reference TRBV14 and TRBJ2-3, is EAGVTQFPSHSVIEKGQTVTLRCDPISGHDNLYWYRRVMGKEIKFLLHFVKESKQDESGMPNNRFLAERTGGTYSTLKVQPAELEDSGVYFCASSQRVFLDTQYFGPGTRLTVL.

This chain connects TRBV2 to TRBJ2-5; D remains unclear. Trimming took 3 bases from V and 4 from J, leaving 12 bases between them. The germline CDR1 and CDR2 sequences are SNHLY and FYNNEI. The CDR3 runs 14 residues. CDR3 nucleotides: TGTGCCAGCAGTGATCAGCCATCCCCAGAGACCCAGTACTTC. It yields the protein CASSDQPSPETQYF.

This chain joins TRBV10-3 and TRBJ1-1; 8 bases match TRBD1. The germline V gene has CDR1 ENHRY and CDR2 SYGVKD. CDR3 length equals 16 residues. The V and J ends lost 5 bases and 4 bases, in that order; junction bases with no gene match: 12. The CDR3 is CAISSRPTGEGTEAFF. CDR3 DNA: TGTGCCATCAGTTCCCGACCGACAGGGGAGGGCACTGAAGCTTTCTTT.

The chain joins TRBV2 to TRBJ1-2, with D possibly TRBD1 on 5 matching bases. This CDR3 contains 14 residues. Between the trimmed V and J ends, which lost 2 bases and 4 bases, there was a span of 11 bases. Germline CDR1 is SNHLY and CDR2 is FYNNEI. This CDR3 is CASSEMDQGYGYTF. The CDR3 DNA reads as TGTGCCAGCAGTGAAATGGATCAGGGCTATGGCTACACCTTC.

The CDR3 coding sequence is TGTGCCTGGAGTGTACCGAGCTCTGGAAACACCATATATTTT. It specifies CAWSVPSSGNTIYF. The rearrangement joins TRBV30 to TRBJ1-3; the D is unclear. The CDR3 length is 14 residues. V lost 0 bases to trimming and J lost 0 bases, with 6 bases between them. CDR1 GTSNPN and CDR2 SVGIG come from the germline V gene (reference sequence). Drawing the rest from reference TRBV30 and TRBJ1-3, the complete variable domain is SQTIHQWPATLVQPVGSPLSLECTVEGTSNPNLYWYRQAAGRGLQLLFYSVGIGQISSEVPQNLSASRPQDRQFILSSKKLLLSDSGFYLCAWSVPSSGNTIYFGEGSWLTVV.

The chain has TRBV3-1 (or the pseudogene TRBV3-2) and TRBJ2-4; possibly TRBD1 or TRBD2 for D (5 bases each). The CDR3 length is 14 residues. V gave up 0 bases and J gave up 12 bases, with 15 bases separating them. Germline lookup yields CDR1 LGHDT and CDR2 YNNKEL (reference sequence). CDR3 residues: CASSQEQASGNQYF. The CDR3 DNA reads TGTGCCAGCAGCCAAGAACAGGCCTCGGGGAATCAGTACTTC.

In its sample, this clone was seen once. This chain joins TRBV11-3 and TRBJ2-5; 8 nucleotides match TRBD2. The germline gives CDR1 SGHNT, CDR2 YENEEA. V shed 1 base and J 5 bases; nucleotides not matched to a gene: 6. This CDR3 has 15 residues. The CDR3 bases are TGTGCCAGCAGCTTAGCGGGGGGGCCCCTGGAGACCCAGTACTTC. Protein sequence: CASSLAGGPLETQYF.

This sequence joins TRBV5-1 and TRBJ1-1, with D possibly being TRBD1 (6 bases). The CDR3 runs to 14 residues. Germline CDR1 and CDR2: SGHRS and YFSETQ. V dropped 3 bases and J dropped 1 base, with 10 bases sitting between them. CDR3 sequence reads: CASSSLQGNTEAFF. CDR3 coding DNA: TGCGCCAGCAGCTCCCTACAGGGGAACACTGAAGCTTTCTTT.

The chain is built from TRBV30 and TRBJ2-7, with 8 bases lining up with TRBD1. Germline CDR1 is GTSNPN and CDR2 is SVGIG (reference sequence). This CDR3 is 13 amino acids long. Germline trimming cut 0 bases from V and 6 bases from J; bases unmatched to any gene: 4. CDR3 loop: CAWSVAGGSEQYF. As DNA, the CDR3 is TGTGCCTGGAGTGTAGCAGGGGGCAGCGAGCAGTACTTC.

The J gene is TRBJ1-5, the V gene TRBV3-1 (or the pseudogene TRBV3-2); no definite D call. The CDR3 is 14 residues long. CDR1 and CDR2 (germline): LGHDT, YNNKEL (reference sequence). V lost 4 bases, J lost 3 bases, and 10 bases lay in between. The CDR3 sequence is CASSRSGNNQPQHF. DNA for the CDR3: TGTGCCAGCAGCCGCTCGGGCAACAATCAGCCCCAGCATTTT.

For the CDR3, the DNA is TGTGCCACCAGCCCATTAGACAGGGCATTAAACACTGAAGCTTTCTTT. Encoded protein: CATSPLDRALNTEAFF. The V call is TRBV15, the J call TRBJ1-1; 7 bases match TRBD1. The germline V gene encodes CDR1 LNHNV and CDR2 YYDKDF (reference sequence). The CDR3 covers 16 residues. V lost 5 bases to trimming and J lost 2 bases; unmatched junction nucleotides: 11. Full variable domain (missing parts from reference TRBV15 and TRBJ1-1): DAMVIQNPRYQVTQFGKPVTLSCSQTLNHNVMYWYQQKSSQAPKLLFHYYDKDFNNEADTPDNFQSRRPNTSFCFLDIRSPGLGDTAMYLCATSPLDRALNTEAFFGQGTRLTVV.

V gene TRBV7-9 combines with J gene TRBJ2-3; D remains unclear. The ends were cut back, 3 bases at V and 5 bases at J, with 12 bases in the middle. The CDR3 length is 14 residues. The germline gives CDR1 SEHNR, CDR2 FQNEAQ (reference sequence). In DNA form, the CDR3 reads TGTGCCAGCAGCTTGGTAGATAATGGAGATACGCAGTATTTT. Protein sequence: CASSLVDNGDTQYF.

This chain uses TRBV7-6 with TRBJ1-1; D is ambiguous. Trimming shortened V by 6 bases and J by 9 bases, and 17 bases separated the two germline ends. The CDR3 sequence is 13 residues long. Germline V lookup: CDR1 SGHVS, CDR2 FNYEAQ. The CDR3 bases are TGTGCCAGCAGTCGGACCTCGGGGTCACAAGCTTTCTTT. This sequence encodes CASSRTSGSQAFF. Based on the CDR3 plus reference TRBV7-6 and TRBJ1-1, the full variable domain is GAGVSQSPRYKVTKRGQDVALRCDPISGHVSLYWYRQALGQGPEFLTYFNYEAQQDKSGLPNDRFSAERPEGSISTLTIQRTEQRDSAMYRCASSRTSGSQAFFGQGTRLTVV.

The chain couples TRBV18 to TRBJ2-7; D gene ambiguous. The CDR3 has 15 residues. Germline V gene data show CDR1 as KGHSH and CDR2 as LQKENI. V was trimmed by 3 bases and J by 2 bases, leaving 14 bases between them. CDR3 DNA sequence: TGTGCCAGCTCACCTAATTTTGGGGTTCCCTACGAGCAGTACTTC. This encodes CASSPNFGVPYEQYF.

This chain joins TRBV5-6 and TRBJ2-7; 10 bases are a match to TRBD1. V shed 3 bases, J shed 4 bases, and the junction held 7 bases outside the gene matches. The CDR3 has 15 residues. In germline, CDR1 is SGHDT, CDR2 YYEEEE. Here the CDR3 DNA reads TGTGCCAGCAGCTACTTACCGGGACAGGGGTACGAGCAGTACTTC. Amino acid sequence: CASSYLPGQGYEQYF.

The chain combines TRBV12-5 with TRBJ1-1; no definite D call. The CDR3 consists of 12 residues. Trimming stripped 5 bases from V and 7 bases from J, with 11 bases between. Germline CDR1 and CDR2: LGHNT and FRNRAP. The CDR3 protein is CASGPGLDEAFF. As DNA, the CDR3 is TGTGCTAGTGGTCCCGGCTTGGATGAAGCTTTCTTT.

The V gene is TRBV19, the J gene TRBJ1-1; D possibly corresponds to TRBD1 (5 bases). This CDR3 has 16 amino acids. V lost 6 bases, J lost 1 base, and 18 bases lay in between. Germline loops: CDR1 LNHDA, CDR2 SQIVND (reference sequence). CDR3 DNA sequence: TGTGCCAGTAGAGCCAACCCCGGGACTGAGAACACTGAAGCTTTCTTT. Its translation: CASRANPGTENTEAFF.

The rearrangement uses TRBV20-1 and TRBJ1-5; tentative D call: TRBD1 (6 bases). The CDR3 is 11 amino acids. Trimming shortened V by 7 bases and J by 5 bases, and 9 bases separated the two germline ends. Germline CDR1 is DFQATT and CDR2 is SNEGSKA (reference sequence). CDR3 nucleotide sequence: TGCAGTGTAGGGGGAGATCAGCCCCAGCATTTT. This codes for CSVGGDQPQHF.